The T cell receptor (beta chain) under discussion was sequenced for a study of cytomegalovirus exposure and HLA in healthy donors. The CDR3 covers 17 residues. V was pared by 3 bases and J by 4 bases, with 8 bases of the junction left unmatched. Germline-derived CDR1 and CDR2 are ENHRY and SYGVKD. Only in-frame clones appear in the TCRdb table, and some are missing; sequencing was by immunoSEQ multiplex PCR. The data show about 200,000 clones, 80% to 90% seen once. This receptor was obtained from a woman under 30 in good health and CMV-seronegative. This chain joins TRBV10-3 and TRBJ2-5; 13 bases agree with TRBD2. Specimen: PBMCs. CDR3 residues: CAISDYRRLAGGETQYF. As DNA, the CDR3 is TGTGCCATCAGTGATTACCGGAGACTAGCGGGAGGAGAGACCCAGTACTTC.